This entry features one T cell receptor (beta chain) sequence. The target antigen is unknown. The sample's treatment: about 20 received Ad26.COV2.S at low or high dose, single or two shots; about 5 received placebo; per-sample allocation not given. The samples date from day 63 after the first vaccine or placebo injection. The data were taken from a study of Ad26.COV2.S vaccination and SARS-CoV-2 variants. About the research overall: Ad26.COV2.S shots went into the muscle once or twice, 56 days apart.

Looked up from germline, CDR1 is SGHTA and CDR2 is FQGNSA. V lost 2 bases, J lost 0 bases, and 10 bases lay in between. The CDR3 contains 15 residues. The assay was immunoSEQ multiplex PCR, and TCRdb's table has in-frame clones only and misses some. The sample shows some 300,000 clones, around four fifths of them seen only once. Findings of the study overall: Researchers cautioned that TCR breadth and depth analyses may have underestimated total T cell responses. Those who received the vaccine showed greater spike-specific TCR breadth than those given placebo.

The clonotype was recovered from a person aged 18-60 years who received the Ad26.COV2.S COVID-19 vaccine or a placebo. The sequencing used peripheral blood, collected in a trial of Ad26.COV2.S vaccine versus placebo. The chain carries TRBV7-2 and TRBJ1-2; the D is unclear. CDR3 bases: TGTGCCAGCAGCTTAATAAGAACAGCTAACTATGGCTACACCTTC. It is translated as CASSLIRTANYGYTF.